This TCR beta chain was identified in a study of blood T cells in healthy people across ages. Study-level background: Template-switching capture recovered about one barcoded beta molecule per two T cells. Points from the study as a whole: Older age coincided with a roughly linear decline in TCR beta diversity per million T cells. The study found more naive CD4+ cells and higher diversity in long-lived than aged donors. The unsorted PBMCs prevented any conclusive comparison of naive versus antigen-experienced cells.

The use of a sample-barcoded 5' primer and a J-beta primer mix characterized a second PCR of 7 to 11 cycles. A single record per CDR3 protein comes from TCRdb applying MiXCR to the 5' RACE reads. The data contain 450,000 to 700,000 distinct CDR3 sequences, roughly 28% of them singletons. Germline V CDR1 and CDR2: DFQATT, SNEGSKA (reference sequence). Trimming took 6 bases from V and 1 from J; bases not matched to a gene: 3. There are 14 residues in the CDR3. As to this clonotype: As yet, its antigen is unknown.

Sequencing used blood. This sequence originates from a woman in her 70s in good health. This chain uses TRBV20-1 with TRBJ2-3; 11 bases are a match to TRBD2. The CDR3: CSAPTSGGTDTQYF. CDR3 nucleotide sequence: TGCAGTGCCCCGACTAGCGGGGGCACAGATACGCAGTATTTT.